The clone carrying this T cell receptor beta chain was counted many times. As yet, its antigen is unknown. The V end was cut by 5 bases, the J end by 7 bases, with 8 bases between. Per the germline V gene, CDR1 is KGHDR and CDR2 is SFDVKD. The CDR3 has 12 residues. The source of the sample is a study of identical twins. Regarding the study as a whole: While abundant cord blood beta clonotypes carried fewer insertions, memory repertoires showed no such pattern. Zero-insertion analyses could be partly confounded by invariant MAIT and iNKT cells.

Template switching introduced a universal primer site, and the cDNA bore unique molecular identifiers. TCRdb reanalysed the 5' RACE reads using MiXCR and keeps one entry per CDR3 protein. The sample shows 1.5 million to 2 million distinct CDR3 sequences, under 35% of them seen only once. The chain links TRBV24-1 to TRBJ2-4; D not resolved. The source is a newborn girl in good health. The specimen was cord blood. CDR3 bases: TGTGCCACCAGTGCGGGCTCTAACATTCAGTACTTC. Protein product: CATSAGSNIQYF.